A selection of T cell receptor beta chains follows, all from one sample in a study of CD8 T cells in Susac syndrome. One entry per CDR3 protein, called by TCRdb with MiXCR from the immunoSEQ multiplex PCR reads. The data contain 150,000 to 200,000 distinct CDR3 sequences, approximately 94% of them singletons. The sample consisted of CD4+ T cells from PBMCs. The receptors here all came from a human donor with Susac syndrome. Each CDR3 is given with its conserved first and last residue. The D gene is left open where the match is weak. The size of a clone is reported for some rows only, either as once, few or many, or as a class for expanded clones.

CDR3 DNA,CDR3 protein,J gene,clone size,D gene,V gene
TGTGCCACCGGGCGACCCGGGACGGTCTCCTACGAGCAGTACTTC,CATGRPGTVSYEQYF,TRBJ2-7,NA,NA,TRBV10-3
TGTGCCAGCAGCCCCGGGACAGGGACGACTGAAGCTTTCTTT,CASSPGTGTTEAFF,TRBJ1-1,NA,TRBD1,TRBV12-3/TRBV12-4
TGTGCCAGCAGCGTGGACAGGGGTAGCGAGACCCAGTACTTC,CASSVDRGSETQYF,TRBJ2-5,NA,TRBD1,TRBV9
TGCAGTGCTCCGGACAGGGGAGGGGATACGCAGTATTTT,CSAPDRGGDTQYF,TRBJ2-3,once,TRBD1,TRBV20-1
TGCAGCGTTGATAGGCGTGGCGCAGATACGCAGTATTTT,CSVDRRGADTQYF,TRBJ2-3,NA,NA,TRBV29-1
TGCAGTGCTAGCGCCCCGGGGGGCTCTAGCACAGATACGCAGTATTTT,CSASAPGGSSTDTQYF,TRBJ2-3,NA,NA,TRBV20-1
TGCAGTGCTAGCATGGCGGGGGCCGTCTCTGGGGCCAACGTCCTGACTTTC,CSASMAGAVSGANVLTF,TRBJ2-6,NA,NA,TRBV20-1
TGTGCCAGCAGTCTGACCGTTGGCTCCTATAATTCACCCCTCCACTTT,CASSLTVGSYNSPLHF,TRBJ1-6,NA,NA,TRBV2
TGCGCCAGCAGCCAAGATTGGGGGGATGGCTACACCTTC,CASSQDWGDGYTF,TRBJ1-2,NA,NA,TRBV4-1
TGCAGTGCCGGGACTTTTGATACGCAGTATTTT,CSAGTFDTQYF,TRBJ2-3,NA,NA,TRBV20-1
TGTGCCTGGAGCTGGACAGACTCCTACGAGCAGTACTTC,CAWSWTDSYEQYF,TRBJ2-7,NA,NA,TRBV30
TGTGCCACCACAGCCGGGACAGGGGTTTTAGGTGGGGCCAACGTCCTGACTTTC,CATTAGTGVLGGANVLTF,TRBJ2-6,NA,TRBD1,TRBV24-1
TGTGCCAGCAGCTGGGGCGTCTCCTACAATGAGCAGTTCTTC,CASSWGVSYNEQFF,TRBJ2-1,NA,NA,TRBV3-1
TGTGCCAGCAGTCCCCGGGACGAGCAGCCCCAGCATTTT,CASSPRDEQPQHF,TRBJ1-5,NA,NA,TRBV12-3/TRBV12-4
TGCGCCAGCAGCTTGGGACAGGGGGAAGGCTACACCTTC,CASSLGQGEGYTF,TRBJ1-2,NA,TRBD1,TRBV5-1
TGTGCCTGGAGACGGACAGAATACTCTGGGGCCAACGTCCTGACTTTC,CAWRRTEYSGANVLTF,TRBJ2-6,NA,NA,TRBV30
TGTGCCAGCAGCCCTCGGACAGGGGCTAACTATGGCTACACCTTC,CASSPRTGANYGYTF,TRBJ1-2,NA,TRBD1,TRBV7-2
TGTGCCACCCTCCGGGGGGGTACGCAGTATTTT,CATLRGGTQYF,TRBJ2-3,NA,TRBD2,TRBV15
TGCGCCAGCAGCTTGTCACAGGGGAACACCGGGGAGCTGTTTTTT,CASSLSQGNTGELFF,TRBJ2-2,NA,NA,TRBV5-1
TGCAGTGCTAGGACGGGAGGGGAGAACTATGGCTACACCTTC,CSARTGGENYGYTF,TRBJ1-2,NA,NA,TRBV20-1
TGTGCCAGCAGCGTAGGACAGGGGGCCTCCGGGGAGCTGTTTTTT,CASSVGQGASGELFF,TRBJ2-2,NA,TRBD1,TRBV5-4
TGTGCCAGTAGTAAAAGCGGCAACTCCTACGAGCAGTACTTC,CASSKSGNSYEQYF,TRBJ2-7,NA,NA,TRBV19
TGTGCCAGCAGCCAAGATCCCCTAGCGGGGTCATATCAGCCCCAGCATTTT,CASSQDPLAGSYQPQHF,TRBJ1-5,NA,NA,TRBV4-2
TGTGCCAGCAGCTTAGTCAGGGGGCCGCGCGAGCAGTACTTC,CASSLVRGPREQYF,TRBJ2-7,NA,TRBD1,TRBV11-2
TGTGCCAGCAGCTTGGAACGGGCCCTGAACACTGAAGCTTTCTTT,CASSLERALNTEAFF,TRBJ1-1,once,NA,TRBV5-4
TGCAGTGCTAGTCCCGGGTCCGCTGGCTACACCTTC,CSASPGSAGYTF,TRBJ1-2,NA,NA,TRBV20-1
TGTGCCAGCAGTGAAATGGGGGAGCAGTACTTC,CASSEMGEQYF,TRBJ2-7,NA,NA,TRBV2
TGTGCCAGCAGTTTGTCTAGCGGTGCACTTTACGAGCAGTACTTC,CASSLSSGALYEQYF,TRBJ2-7,NA,TRBD2,TRBV6-5
TGCAGCGTTGATTCGAGGGGCGGAACTTACGAGCAGTACTTC,CSVDSRGGTYEQYF,TRBJ2-7,NA,NA,TRBV29-1
TGTGCCAGCAGTGAATACCTAGCGGGGAGAACCTACAATGAGCAGTTCTTC,CASSEYLAGRTYNEQFF,TRBJ2-1,NA,TRBD2,TRBV25-1
TGCGCCAGCAGTGAAGGTTACGGAACTAATGAAAAACTGTTTTTT,CASSEGYGTNEKLFF,TRBJ1-4,NA,NA,TRBV5-1
TGTGCCAGCTCACCAGTAAAGACAGAAGAAGCTTTCTTT,CASSPVKTEEAFF,TRBJ1-1,NA,NA,TRBV18
TGTGCCAGCACCACCGGACTAGCGGAAGATACGCAGTATTTT,CASTTGLAEDTQYF,TRBJ2-3,NA,TRBD2,TRBV12-3/TRBV12-4
TGTGCCAGCAGCTTAGCGCGACAGGGGAGTGGAAACACCATATATTTT,CASSLARQGSGNTIYF,TRBJ1-3,NA,TRBD1,TRBV7-2
TGTGCCAGCAGCTTAACACGGGCCAGTTCACCCCTCCACTTT,CASSLTRASSPLHF,TRBJ1-6,NA,NA,TRBV7-2
TGCAGTGCTAGAGAGGACTACGAGCAGTACTTC,CSAREDYEQYF,TRBJ2-7,NA,NA,TRBV20-1
TGTGCCAGCAGCGTAGCCCCTGCCCAGGGCCAAGAGACCCAGTACTTC,CASSVAPAQGQETQYF,TRBJ2-5,once,NA,TRBV9
TGCAGTGTTTACGGTCTAGCGGGGGGGCCATACAATGAGCAGTTCTTC,CSVYGLAGGPYNEQFF,TRBJ2-1,NA,TRBD2,TRBV20-1
TGTGCCAGCAGCTTAGGCGTAGCGGGGGGGCCGGGGGAGACCCAGTACTTC,CASSLGVAGGPGETQYF,TRBJ2-5,NA,TRBD2,TRBV11-2
TGTGCCAGCTCACCACGCCTGGGACAGTGGAGCTCTGGGGCCAACGTCCTGACTTTC,CASSPRLGQWSSGANVLTF,TRBJ2-6,NA,TRBD1,TRBV18
TGTGCCAGCAGCTTACGGGCGGGTAATCAGCCCCAGCATTTT,CASSLRAGNQPQHF,TRBJ1-5,NA,NA,TRBV7-2
TGCAGTGCTAGCAACCCTGCCCTTAATGAAAAACTGTTTTTT,CSASNPALNEKLFF,TRBJ1-4,NA,NA,TRBV20-1
TGTGCCAGCAGCCACCGACTGTCCCAAGAGACCCAGTACTTC,CASSHRLSQETQYF,TRBJ2-5,NA,NA,TRBV12-3/TRBV12-4